This T cell receptor (beta chain) was sequenced in a study of OX40 agonist ivuxolimab in advanced cancers. Context from the whole study: The costimulatory receptor OX40 (CD134) was targeted by ivuxolimab, a fully human IgG2 agonistic monoclonal antibody. Intravenous ivuxolimab was administered to patients every 2 weeks at six dose levels: 0.01, 0.1, 0.3, 1.5, 3 and 10 mg/kg. Of the 50 to 55 patients in dose escalation, about 20 had hepatocellular carcinoma, some 15 had melanoma, 9 had renal cell carcinoma and 9 had head and neck cancer. The dose-escalation cohort was about 87% male with a mean age of around 62 years, ranging from roughly 20 to 80. Prior anti-PD-1, anti-PD-L1 or anti-CTLA-4 therapy was permitted, and 30% to 50% of dose-escalation patients had received checkpoint inhibitors. Partial responses occurred in three dose-escalation patients: two with cutaneous melanoma and one with hepatocellular carcinoma. Peripheral TCRbeta sequencing aimed to test whether ivuxolimab altered TCR sequence diversity and caused clonal T-cell expansion. The monotherapy dose-escalation portion (N ≈ 57 patients) of the phase I ivuxolimab trial is reported in the paper. What the work shows at the level of the full study, not this receptor alone: Low levels of normalized T-cell clonal expansion were also shown by some nonresponding patients. Clonal expansion of both CD4+ and CD8+ blood T cells was observed from baseline to week 6 at doses 0.1 to 3.0 mg/kg. On average, CD8+ T cells showed more expanded clones than CD4+ T cells after ivuxolimab. The antigen specificity of the clonally expanded peripheral T cells was not determined. In the 0.1-3.0 mg/kg groups, partial responders had among the lowest normalized peripheral clonal expansion, particularly in CD8+ T cells.

The CDR3, from cysteine to phenylalanine, totals 14 residues. Here the CDR3 DNA is all that survives: 42 bases in frame from base 1. According to the germline V gene (reference sequence), CDR1 reads SGHNT and CDR2 reads YYREEE. V loses 4 bases, J loses 10 bases, and the germline ends lie 17 bases apart. Genomic DNA was isolated from the sorted cells so that the TCRbeta CDR3 region could be sequenced. The immunoSEQ Assay was used for sequencing of TCRbeta CDR3 regions. TCRdb re-hosts the immuneACCESS table, in-frame sequences only. Its copies lack some clones; in the studies checked, an unresolved V gene accounts for under half of them, and the cause for the rest is not known. The table for this sample lists tens of thousands of clones; roughly 80% of them were counted only once. The ten largest clones represent approximately 5% of the sample. About this clone itself: The target of this receptor is not known. No much larger clone is present one base from it, and per-base qualities are unavailable.

The trial excluded patients who had a history of autoimmune disease or were on systemic immunosuppression. In every dose cohort, peripheral blood was drawn for TCR sequencing at baseline, cycle 4 day 1, and cycle 7 day 1. The samples were taken from a phase I, first-in-human, multicenter, open-label dose-escalation trial of ivuxolimab. The trial enrolled adults with locally advanced or metastatic head and neck squamous cell, hepatocellular, melanoma or renal cell carcinoma. Before TCR sequencing, CD4+ and CD8+ T cells were separately sorted from peripheral blood. The source is an adult with an advanced solid tumor such as melanoma, head and neck, liver or kidney cancer. Recombination linked TRBV5-4 to TRBJ1-4, and perhaps TRBD1 as D gene, on 6 matching bases. The sequencing used CD4+ or CD8+ T cells sorted from blood, collected in a trial of the OX40 agonist ivuxolimab. The CDR3 amino acid sequence is: CASSGGTHGGKLFF. The DNA sequence is TGTGCCAGCAGCGGGGGGACACATGGTGGAAAACTGTTTTTT.